This T cell receptor (beta chain) came from a study of shared T cell receptors in the human thymus. This clone was seen once. V lost 2 bases and J lost 0; bases outside the gene matches: 7. The germline gives CDR1 KGHSH, CDR2 LQKENI. There are 17 residues in the CDR3. Generated by immunoSEQ multiplex PCR, the TCRdb table keeps only in-frame clones and is missing some. The sample holds around 730,000 clones; 80% to 90% are singletons and the top ten take 0.008% to 0.011%. These same records also appear under a second study, on human thymus T cells. That work contributes: Congenital heart defects were the reason for the corrective surgery that the donors, healthy Finnish infants, were having. Resections from corrective heart surgery provided thymus tissue. Thymic and blood repertoires appeared to carry a bias in their V and J gene usage. Thymic repertoires of unrelated individuals were reported in related research to overlap highly.

The chain links TRBV18 to TRBJ2-3, with 8 bases lining up with TRBD2. This sequence originates from a girl under three years old with a congenital heart defect. Sequencing was done on a sample of thymocytes. CDR3 loop: CASSPSRGGGSTDTQYF. Written as DNA, the CDR3 is TGTGCCAGCTCACCATCCCGCGGCGGGGGGAGCACAGATACGCAGTATTTT.